This TCR beta chain was recorded in a study of cytomegalovirus exposure and HLA in healthy donors. Whole-study context: Genotyping of nearly 400 donors showed that 80% to 85% belonged to the Caucasian-associated ancestry cluster.

PCR was performed using 60 Vbeta and 13 Jbeta primers. Assay used: immunoSEQ multiplex PCR; TCRdb lists only in-frame clones, some missing. The repertoire has about 180,000 clones, over 60% of them found once; the top ten carry around 6%. The CDR3 is 13 amino acids. With V trimmed by 6 bases and J by 6 bases, 7 bases remained unmatched. Germline V gene data show CDR1 as SQVTM and CDR2 as ANQGSEA. General observations from the study: In an earlier analysis, in some 500 donors, most V segments appeared productive either ~87% or ~30% of the time. Reports credit the classifier with highly specific, highly sensitive diagnosis of cytomegalovirus status. In a later analysis, HLA-associated TCR beta chains were more clonally expanded than equally common others.

Points on this clone: No antigen is known for it.

Sequenced material: PBMCs. The rearrangement links TRBV29-1 to TRBJ2-7; 11 nucleotides line up with TRBD1. The clonotype originates from a man in his forties in good health and CMV-seronegative. CDR3 loop: CSVFGTGGTEQYF. CDR3 nucleotides: TGCAGCGTATTCGGGACAGGGGGTACCGAGCAGTACTTC.